The sequence of this T cell receptor (beta chain) was determined in a study of cytomegalovirus exposure and HLA in healthy donors. Both 60 Vbeta primers and 13 Jbeta primers went into the PCR. Clones were sequenced by immunoSEQ multiplex PCR, and TCRdb holds only the in-frame ones, with some missing. This table has approximately 120,000 clones, around 86% appearing once. With 3 bases removed from V and 4 bases from J, the gap between germline ends came to 19 bases. The germline gives CDR1 KGHSH, CDR2 LQKENI. This CDR3 is 16 amino acids long. This chain connects TRBV18 to TRBJ2-7, with a possible D match to TRBD2 (7 bases). Sequenced material: PBMCs. The clonotype comes from a woman in her 30s in good health and CMV-seronegative. CDR3 residues: CASSPSSGRGGYEQYF. The CDR3 DNA reads as TGTGCCAGCTCACCCTCTTCTGGCAGGGGAGGGTACGAGCAGTACTTC.